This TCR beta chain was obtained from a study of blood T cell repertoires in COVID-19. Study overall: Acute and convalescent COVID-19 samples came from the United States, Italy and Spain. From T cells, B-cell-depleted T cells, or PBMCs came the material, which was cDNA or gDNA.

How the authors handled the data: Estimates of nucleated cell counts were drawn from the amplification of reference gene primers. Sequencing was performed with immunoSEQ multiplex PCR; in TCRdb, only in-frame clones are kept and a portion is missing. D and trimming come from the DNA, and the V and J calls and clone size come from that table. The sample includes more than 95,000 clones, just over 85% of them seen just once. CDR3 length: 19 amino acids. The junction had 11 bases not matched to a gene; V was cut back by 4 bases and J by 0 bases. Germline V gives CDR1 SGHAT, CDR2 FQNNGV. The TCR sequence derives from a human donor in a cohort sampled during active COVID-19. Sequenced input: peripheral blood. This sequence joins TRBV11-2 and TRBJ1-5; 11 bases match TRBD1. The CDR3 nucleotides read TGTGCCAGCAGCTCCTACCGGGGGACAGGGGGGTATAGCAATCAGCCCCAGCATTTT. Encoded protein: CASSSYRGTGGYSNQPQHF.